This TCR beta chain emerged from a study of T and B cells in COVID-19 patients. Study overall: Of about 20 active-infection patients, under 19 carried comorbidities linked to unfavorable COVID-19 outcome.

Judged by abundance, this clonotype is medium-sized. What it binds is not known. Each TRB amplification used roughly 220-550 ng of genomic DNA from blood. Study-wide findings and caveats: Active COVID-19 showed highly clonal TRB repertoires; recovery showed diversity and richness above healthy donors.

Multiplex PCR with BIOMED2 TRB-A/B primer pools amplified TRB rearrangements. TCRdb recomputed calls from the multiplex PCR reads with MiXCR, one row per CDR3 protein. The data show under 5,000 distinct CDR3 sequences, about 25% seen once. The origin of this receptor is a human donor with active COVID-19. Sequencing input: blood.

In nucleotides, the CDR3 is TGTGCCACCACCCACATAACAGGGGTGACTGGGGCCAACGTCCTGACTTTC. Translation: CATTHITGVTGANVLTF. V and J are TRBV15 and TRBJ2-6; 7 bases map to TRBD1. Germline CDR1 and CDR2: LNHNV and YYDKDF (reference sequence). This CDR3 spans 17 amino acids. With V trimmed by 7 bases and J by 2 bases, 11 bases remained unmatched.